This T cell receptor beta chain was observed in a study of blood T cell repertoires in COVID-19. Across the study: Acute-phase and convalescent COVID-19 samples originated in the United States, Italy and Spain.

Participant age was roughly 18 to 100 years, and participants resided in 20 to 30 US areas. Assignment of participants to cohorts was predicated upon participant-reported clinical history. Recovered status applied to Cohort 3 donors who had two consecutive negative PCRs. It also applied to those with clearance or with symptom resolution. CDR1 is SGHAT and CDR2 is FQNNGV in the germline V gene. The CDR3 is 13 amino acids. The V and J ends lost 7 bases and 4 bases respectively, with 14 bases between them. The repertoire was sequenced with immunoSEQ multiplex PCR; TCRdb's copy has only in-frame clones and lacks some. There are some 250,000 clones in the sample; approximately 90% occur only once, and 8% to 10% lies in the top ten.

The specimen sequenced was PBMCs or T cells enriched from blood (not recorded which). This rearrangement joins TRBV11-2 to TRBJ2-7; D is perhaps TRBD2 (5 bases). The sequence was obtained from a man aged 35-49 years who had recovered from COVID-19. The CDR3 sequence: CASKVLSGYEQYF. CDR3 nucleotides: TGTGCCAGCAAGGTCCTTTCGGGATACGAGCAGTACTTC. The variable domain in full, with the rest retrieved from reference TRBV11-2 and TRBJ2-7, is EAGVAQSPRYKIIEKRQSVAFWCNPISGHATLYWYQQILGQGPKLLIQFQNNGVVDDSQLPKDRFSAERLKGVDSTLKIQPAKLEDSAVYLCASKVLSGYEQYFGPGTRLTVT.